The 27 T cell receptor beta chains given below trace back to one sample, sequenced in a study of cytomegalovirus exposure and HLA in healthy donors. Amplification used 60 Vbeta primers and 13 Jbeta primers. Repertoires were generated with immunoSEQ multiplex PCR, while TCRdb's copy carries only in-frame clones and drops some. Among roughly 110,000 clones, approximately 84% were seen once, and the ten largest hold 2% to 2.5%. The sequenced material came from PBMCs. All receptors derive from a man aged 30 to 39 in good health and CMV-seronegative.

The J gene is TRBJ2-7, the V gene TRBV19; D possibly corresponds to TRBD2 (6 bases). Trimming stripped 3 bases from V and 5 bases from J, with 14 bases between. This CDR3 is built from 14 residues. Per the germline V gene, CDR1 is LNHDA and CDR2 is SQIVND (reference sequence). CDR3 coding DNA: TGTGCCAGTAGTATTGGGGGGAGTGCGGACGAGCAGTACTTC. Translation gives CASSIGGSADEQYF.

The chain links TRBV27 to TRBJ1-5; D unresolved. CDR1 and CDR2 from the germline V gene are MNHEY and SMNVEV (reference sequence). V was shortened by 6 bases and J by 2 bases, with 14 bases between the two germline ends. This CDR3 spans 15 amino acids. This CDR3 reads CASSPRRIGNQPQHF. CDR3 nucleotides: TGTGCCAGCAGCCCGAGGCGGATTGGCAATCAGCCCCAGCATTTT.

The chain couples TRBV7-8 to TRBJ2-3, with 12 bases aligning to TRBD2. Per germline, CDR1 SGHVS and CDR2 FQNEAQ. The trim removed 6 bases at V and 3 bases at J, leaving 7 bases unmatched. The CDR3 totals 16 residues. The CDR3 DNA sequence: TGTGCCAGCAGATTCTCTAGCGGGGGGGCGACAGATACGCAGTATTTT. This gives the protein CASRFSSGGATDTQYF. The whole variable domain, remainder taken from reference TRBV7-8 and TRBJ2-3, is GAGVSQSPRYKVAKRGQDVALRCDPISGHVSLFWYQQALGQGPEFLTYFQNEAQLDKSGLPSDRFFAERPEGSVSTLKIQRTQQEDSAVYLCASRFSSGGATDTQYFGPGTRLTVL.

The rearrangement uses TRBV6-5 and TRBJ2-1, with TRBD2 matching over 12 bases. The CDR3 covers 15 residues. Germline CDR1 and CDR2: MNHEY and SVGAGI. V shed 6 bases, J shed 6 bases, and the junction held 6 bases outside the gene matches. The CDR3: CASSQGLAGRNEQFF. CDR3 DNA: TGTGCCAGCAGCCAAGGACTAGCGGGGCGCAATGAGCAGTTCTTC.

The rearrangement links TRBV28 to TRBJ2-1, with unresolved D. The CDR3 covers 13 residues. Germline V lookup: CDR1 MDHEN, CDR2 SYDVKM. The germline V and J ends were trimmed by 2 bases and 9 bases, with 11 bases remaining between them. The CDR3 loop is CASSLISSGEQFF. CDR3 nucleotides: TGTGCCAGCAGTTTAATTAGCAGTGGTGAGCAGTTCTTC.

Only a few counts were recorded for this clone. V and J are TRBV10-3 and TRBJ1-1, with D tentatively TRBD1 (6 bases). Germline V lookup: CDR1 ENHRY, CDR2 SYGVKD. V shed 0 bases and J shed 4 bases, with 12 bases lying between them. The CDR3 runs 15 residues. CDR3 DNA: TGTGCCATCAGTGAGTCTCTGGGGGCGGTCACTGAAGCTTTCTTT. It yields the protein CAISESLGAVTEAFF.

The genes are TRBV5-5 and TRBJ2-7; a possible D gene is TRBD2 (5 bases). Looked up from germline, CDR1 is SGHKS and CDR2 is YYEKEE (reference sequence). V was cut by 6 bases and J by 5 bases, with 18 bases left in between. The CDR3 sequence is 14 residues long. The CDR3 sequence is CASNPRGLGNEQYF. The CDR3 bases are TGTGCCAGCAACCCGCGAGGACTGGGGAACGAGCAGTACTTC.

CDR3 protein: CASSSQQGGTEAFF. The DNA of the CDR3 is TGTGCCAGCAGCTCTCAACAGGGGGGCACTGAAGCTTTCTTT. The chain employs TRBV7-6 and TRBJ1-1; 8 bases map to TRBD1. CDR1 and CDR2 (germline): SGHVS, FNYEAQ. V shed 4 bases, J shed 4 bases, and the junction held 5 bases outside the gene matches. The length of the CDR3 is 14 residues.

The rearrangement joins TRBV7-2 to TRBJ1-6, with D unresolved. Germline V lookup: CDR1 SGHTA, CDR2 FQGNSA. This CDR3 is 14 amino acids long. Deletions cut 3 bases from V and 4 bases from J, with 7 bases between. The CDR3 region is CASSFAAYNSPLHF. For the CDR3, the DNA is TGTGCCAGCAGCTTCGCAGCGTATAATTCACCCCTCCACTTT.

This chain joins TRBV27 and TRBJ2-1; D uncertain. The germline gives CDR1 MNHEY, CDR2 SMNVEV (reference sequence). There are 11 residues in the CDR3. The germline V and J ends were trimmed by 3 bases and 7 bases, with 4 bases remaining between them. As DNA, the CDR3 is TGTGCCAGCAGTTTTTCGAATGAGCAGTTCTTC. This gives the protein CASSFSNEQFF.

The J gene is TRBJ2-7, the V gene TRBV30; possibly TRBD2 for D (6 bases). V shed 4 bases and J shed 3 bases, with 10 bases lying between them. Germline V gene data show CDR1 as GTSNPN and CDR2 as SVGIG (reference sequence). CDR3 size: 12 residues. CDR3 protein: CAWTGVDYEQYF. DNA for the CDR3: TGTGCCTGGACGGGGGTCGACTACGAGCAGTACTTC.

The J gene is TRBJ2-7, the V gene TRBV6-5, with 12 bases fitting TRBD2. The CDR3 has 15 residues. Germline CDR1 is MNHEY and CDR2 is SVGAGI. With V trimmed by 0 bases and J by 4 bases, 1 base remained unmatched. The CDR3 DNA follows: TGTGCCAGCAGTTACTCCGGGACTAGCGGGTACGAGCAGTACTTC. Amino acids: CASSYSGTSGYEQYF.

The V gene is TRBV7-9, the J gene TRBJ2-3, with a weak D call TRBD1 (6 bases). CDR1 and CDR2 (germline): SEHNR, FQNEAQ (reference sequence). V was trimmed by 5 bases and J by 6 bases, leaving 18 bases between them. There are 15 residues in the CDR3. CDR3: CASSPRTALSDTQYF. The CDR3 nucleotides are TGTGCCAGCAGCCCCCGGACAGCCCTGTCCGATACGCAGTATTTT.

This chain uses TRBV5-1 with TRBJ2-3; 9 nucleotides agree with TRBD2. Germline CDR1 is SGHRS and CDR2 is YFSETQ. CDR3 size: 17 residues. Trimming took 4 bases from V and 1 from J; bases not matched to a gene: 10. The chain's CDR3 is CASSHGGAGGGTDTQYF. The CDR3 DNA reads TGCGCCAGCAGCCACGGAGGTGCGGGAGGGGGCACAGATACGCAGTATTTT.

This clone was observed once. The chain joins TRBV5-1 to TRBJ2-1; 10 nucleotides agree with TRBD2. Germline V lookup: CDR1 SGHRS, CDR2 YFSETQ. CDR3 length: 19 amino acids. Trimming cost V 2 bases and J 0 bases; bases outside gene matches: 11. The CDR3 nucleotides read TGCGCCAGCAGCTTACTTCGGCTAGCGGGAGAGAGCTCCTACAATGAGCAGTTCTTC. It specifies CASSLLRLAGESSYNEQFF.

The V call is TRBV18, the J call TRBJ1-5; 7 bases are shared with TRBD1. V lost 4 bases, J lost 1 base, and 1 base stayed unmatched. Germline values: CDR1 KGHSH, CDR2 LQKENI. The CDR3 length is 14 residues. Here the CDR3 DNA reads TGTGCCAGCTCACAACAGGGGAGCAATCAGCCCCAGCATTTT. Its protein is CASSQQGSNQPQHF.

As DNA, the CDR3 is TGCGCCAGCAGCCAAACAGGGGTGAGAAGAGCTTTCTTT. Translated, it gives CASSQTGVRRAFF. The rearrangement uses TRBV4-1 and TRBJ1-1, with 7 nucleotides matching TRBD1. Trimming cost V 2 bases and J 10 bases; bases outside gene matches: 7. CDR3 length equals 13 residues. Germline V lookup: CDR1 MGHRA, CDR2 YSYEKL.

The chain links TRBV4-2 to TRBJ2-1; TRBD2 matches at 14 bases. Looked up from germline, CDR1 is LGHNA and CDR2 is YNFKEQ. The CDR3 length is 19 residues. V lost 2 bases and J lost 4; bases outside the gene matches: 10. The CDR3 coding sequence is TGTGCCAGCAGCCAACGATCCGGGACTAGCGGGGGAACATACAATGAGCAGTTCTTC. Encoded protein: CASSQRSGTSGGTYNEQFF.

J is TRBJ2-3 and V is TRBV13; the D gene is possibly TRBD1 (6 bases). CDR1 and CDR2 (germline): PRHDT, FYEKMQ (reference sequence). V was pared by 5 bases and J by 8 bases, with 20 bases between. The CDR3 has 15 amino acids. CDR3 sequence reads: CASSPPGQLRGTQYF. CDR3 DNA sequence: TGTGCCAGCAGCCCCCCCGGACAACTCAGGGGTACGCAGTATTTT.

The rearrangement uses TRBV27 and TRBJ2-1; 8 bases are a match to TRBD2. V gave up 8 bases and J gave up 5 bases; unmatched junction bases: 8. The germline gives CDR1 MNHEY, CDR2 SMNVEV (reference sequence). CDR3 length: 14 amino acids. The CDR3 sequence is CASSLAVDNNEQFF. For the CDR3, the DNA is TGTGCCAGCTCACTAGCGGTGGACAACAATGAGCAGTTCTTC.

The chain links TRBV4-1 to TRBJ2-7; possibly TRBD2 for D (5 bases). Germline CDR1 and CDR2: MGHRA and YSYEKL. The CDR3 is 13 amino acids. Deletions cut 3 bases from V and 1 base from J, with 7 bases between. The DNA for the CDR3 is TGCGCCAGCAGCCATGGCGGGTCCTACGAGCAGTACTTC. Its protein product is CASSHGGSYEQYF.

This chain uses TRBV4-2 with TRBJ2-1; 10 nucleotides match TRBD2. V shed 4 bases, J shed 8 bases, and the junction held 8 bases outside the gene matches. This CDR3 has 15 amino acids. From germline, CDR1 is LGHNA and CDR2 YNFKEQ. DNA for the CDR3: TGTGCCAGCAGCCCACTAGCGGGAATACCCCATGAGCAGTTCTTC. Translated: CASSPLAGIPHEQFF.

V is TRBV7-2 and J is TRBJ2-7, with 7 bases that match TRBD2. V trimming: 5 bases; J trimming: 6 bases; junction bases outside the gene matches: 4. This CDR3 has 12 residues. Germline V CDR1 and CDR2: SGHTA, FQGNSA. The CDR3 reads CASSREVGEQYF. DNA of the CDR3: TGTGCCAGCAGCCGGGAGGTCGGCGAGCAGTACTTC.

The CDR3 DNA reads as TGTGCCAGCAGCCCTCCGGGACTAGCGGTCTACAATGAGCAGTTCTTC. Protein product: CASSPPGLAVYNEQFF. The rearrangement uses TRBV6-4 and TRBJ2-1; 11 bases are shared with TRBD2. The V gene end was trimmed by 6 bases and the J gene end by 3 bases; junction bases not matched to a gene: 7. This CDR3 comprises 16 residues. CDR1 is MRHNA, CDR2 SNTAGT, per germline.

This clone has just one count. V gene TRBV15 combines with J gene TRBJ2-7, with TRBD1 matching over 7 bases. Germline V gene sequence: CDR1 LNHNV, CDR2 YYDKDF (reference sequence). Trimming at V came to 1 base and at J to 3 bases, leaving 3 bases not matched to a gene. The CDR3 consists of 14 residues. The CDR3 is CATSRVAGGYEQYF. The CDR3 nucleotides read TGTGCCACCAGCAGAGTAGCAGGGGGCTACGAGCAGTACTTC.

The rearrangement uses TRBV7-2 and TRBJ2-7; 9 bases align to TRBD1. The germline V gene encodes CDR1 SGHTA and CDR2 FQGNSA. The ends lost 5 bases at V and 4 bases at J; junction bases unmatched: 3. The CDR3 consists of 13 residues. Here the CDR3 reads CASSRQGGYEQYF. As DNA, the CDR3 is TGTGCCAGCAGCCGACAGGGGGGGTACGAGCAGTACTTC.

The rearrangement uses TRBV5-8 and TRBJ1-5; 7 nucleotides line up with TRBD1. Germline V gene lookup returns CDR1 SGHTS and CDR2 YDEGEE. With 0 bases clipped from V and 6 bases from J, the junction kept 9 bases outside the gene matches. This CDR3 is 16 amino acids long. This chain's CDR3 is CASSLANVGGGQPQHF. CDR3 coding DNA: TGTGCCAGCAGCTTGGCCAACGTAGGGGGCGGTCAGCCCCAGCATTTT.